Given below is one T cell receptor beta chain in context. This sample stems from a study of OX40 agonist ivuxolimab in advanced cancers. Clones were read by immunoSEQ multiplex PCR, and TCRdb kept only the in-frame ones, dropping some. The repertoire holds tens of thousands of clones, with 88% as singletons. This sample comprised CD4+ or CD8+ T cells sorted from blood, obtained in a trial of the OX40 agonist ivuxolimab. The sequence came from an adult with an advanced solid tumor such as melanoma, head and neck, liver or kidney cancer.

The CDR3 sequence: CASSQDPQGSVDSPLHF. The CDR3 bases are TGCGCCAGCAGCCAAGATCCCCAGGGGTCGGTAGATTCACCCCTCCACTTT. J is TRBJ1-6 and V is TRBV4-1, with a tentative D call TRBD1 (6 bases). CDR1 and CDR2 (germline): MGHRA, YSYEKL. The CDR3 spans 17 residues. Trimming shortened V by 0 bases and J by 8 bases, and 17 bases separated the two germline ends.